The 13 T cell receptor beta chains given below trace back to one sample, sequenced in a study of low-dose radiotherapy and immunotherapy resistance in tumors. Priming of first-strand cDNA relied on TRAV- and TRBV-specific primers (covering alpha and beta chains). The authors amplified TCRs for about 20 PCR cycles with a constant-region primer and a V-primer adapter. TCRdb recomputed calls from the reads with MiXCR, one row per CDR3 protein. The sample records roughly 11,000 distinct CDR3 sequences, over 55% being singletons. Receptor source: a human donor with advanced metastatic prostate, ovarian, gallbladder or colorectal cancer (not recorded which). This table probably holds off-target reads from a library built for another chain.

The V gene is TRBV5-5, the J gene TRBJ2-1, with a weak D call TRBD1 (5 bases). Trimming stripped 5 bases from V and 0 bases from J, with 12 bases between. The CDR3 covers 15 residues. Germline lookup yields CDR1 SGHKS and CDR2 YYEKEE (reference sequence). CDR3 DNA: TGTGCCAGCAGTTCTCAGGGTAGCTCCTACAATGAGCAGTTCTTC. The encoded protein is CASSSQGSSYNEQFF.

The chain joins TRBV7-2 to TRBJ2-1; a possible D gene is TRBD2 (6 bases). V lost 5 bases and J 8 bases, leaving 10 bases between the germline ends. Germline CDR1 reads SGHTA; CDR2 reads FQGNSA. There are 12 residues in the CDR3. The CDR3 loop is CASSRGKDEQFF. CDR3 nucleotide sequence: TGTGCCAGCAGCCGGGGGAAAGATGAGCAGTTCTTC.

Written as DNA, the CDR3 is TGTGCCAGCAGCCGCCAGGGGGACCAAGAGACCCAGTACTTC. Amino acids: CASSRQGDQETQYF. The chain is built from TRBV5-4 and TRBJ2-5, with TRBD1 matching 7 bases. V was clipped by 4 bases and J by 0 bases; unmatched bases: 3. This CDR3 spans 14 amino acids. The V gene's germline CDR1 is SGHNT and CDR2 YYREEE (reference sequence).

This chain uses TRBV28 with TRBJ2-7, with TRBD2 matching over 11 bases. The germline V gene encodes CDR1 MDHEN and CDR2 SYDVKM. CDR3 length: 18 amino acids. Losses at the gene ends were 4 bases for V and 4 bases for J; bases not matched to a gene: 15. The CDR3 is CASSSFLAGGGLPYEQYF. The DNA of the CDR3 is TGTGCCAGCAGTTCTTTCCTAGCGGGAGGTGGCCTGCCATACGAGCAGTACTTC.

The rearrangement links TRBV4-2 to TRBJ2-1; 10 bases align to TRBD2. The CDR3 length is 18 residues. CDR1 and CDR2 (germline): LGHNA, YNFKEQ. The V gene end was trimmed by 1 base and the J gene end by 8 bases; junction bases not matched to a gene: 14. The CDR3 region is CASSQGVKAGGPKDEQFF. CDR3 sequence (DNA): TGTGCCAGCAGCCAAGGGGTAAAAGCGGGAGGGCCGAAGGATGAGCAGTTCTTC.

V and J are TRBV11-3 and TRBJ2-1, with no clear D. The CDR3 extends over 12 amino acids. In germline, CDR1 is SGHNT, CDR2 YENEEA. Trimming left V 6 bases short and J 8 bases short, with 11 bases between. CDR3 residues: CASSRTVYEQFF. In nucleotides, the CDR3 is TGTGCCAGCAGTCGTACAGTCTATGAGCAGTTCTTC.

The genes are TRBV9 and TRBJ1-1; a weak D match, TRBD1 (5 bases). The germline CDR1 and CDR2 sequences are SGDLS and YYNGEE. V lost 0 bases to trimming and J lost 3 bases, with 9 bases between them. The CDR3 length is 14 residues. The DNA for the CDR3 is TGTGCCAGCAGCGTAGTAGCGACAGACACTGAAGCTTTCTTT. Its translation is CASSVVATDTEAFF.

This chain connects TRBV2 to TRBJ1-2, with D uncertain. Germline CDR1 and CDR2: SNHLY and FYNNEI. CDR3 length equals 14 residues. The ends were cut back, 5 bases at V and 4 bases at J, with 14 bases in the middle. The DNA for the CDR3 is TGTGCCAGCAGTCCCACCTCGTCTGTCTATGGCTACACCTTC. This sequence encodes CASSPTSSVYGYTF.

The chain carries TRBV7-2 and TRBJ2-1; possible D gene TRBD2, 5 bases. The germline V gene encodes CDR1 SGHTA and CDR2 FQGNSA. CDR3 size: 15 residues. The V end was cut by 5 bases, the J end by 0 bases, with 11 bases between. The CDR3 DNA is TGTGCCAGCAGCCCGGACTCTAGCTCCTACAATGAGCAGTTCTTC. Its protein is CASSPDSSSYNEQFF.

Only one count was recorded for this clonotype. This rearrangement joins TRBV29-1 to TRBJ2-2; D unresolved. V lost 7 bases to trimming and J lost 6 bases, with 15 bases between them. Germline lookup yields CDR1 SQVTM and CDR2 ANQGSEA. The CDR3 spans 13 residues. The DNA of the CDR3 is TGCAGCGCCCTAGGCGTGGGCGCCGGGGAGCTGTTTTTT. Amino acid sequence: CSALGVGAGELFF.

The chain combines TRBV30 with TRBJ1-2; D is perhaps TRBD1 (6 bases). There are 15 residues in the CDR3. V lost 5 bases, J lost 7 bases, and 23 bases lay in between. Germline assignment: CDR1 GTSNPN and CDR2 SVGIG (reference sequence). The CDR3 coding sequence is TGTGCCTGGGGGGCCGCGGACAGAATAAGGGGTGGCTACACCTTC. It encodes CAWGAADRIRGGYTF.

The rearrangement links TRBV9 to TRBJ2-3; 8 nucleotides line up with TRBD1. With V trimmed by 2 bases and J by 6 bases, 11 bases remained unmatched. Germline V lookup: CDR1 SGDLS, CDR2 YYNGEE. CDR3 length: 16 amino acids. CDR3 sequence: CASSVAGTGNYDTQYF. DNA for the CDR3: TGTGCCAGCAGCGTGGCCGGGACAGGCAATTATGATACGCAGTATTTT. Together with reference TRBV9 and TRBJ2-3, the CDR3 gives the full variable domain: DSGVTQTPKHLITATGQRVTLRCSPRSGDLSVYWYQQSLDQGLQFLIQYYNGEERAKGNILERFSAQQFPDLHSELNLSSLELGDSALYFCASSVAGTGNYDTQYFGPGTRLTVL.

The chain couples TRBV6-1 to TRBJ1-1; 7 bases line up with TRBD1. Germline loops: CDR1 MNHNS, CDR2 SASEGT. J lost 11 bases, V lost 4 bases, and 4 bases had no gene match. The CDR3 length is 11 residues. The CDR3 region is CASSAQGGAFF. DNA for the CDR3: TGTGCCAGCAGTGCCCAGGGGGGCGCTTTCTTT.